This T cell receptor (beta chain) is from a study of blood T cell repertoires in COVID-19. Study background: The samples span acute and convalescent COVID-19 from the United States, Italy and Spain. From T cells, B-cell-depleted T cells, or PBMCs came the material, which was cDNA or gDNA.

As processed by the authors: Cell counts per sample came from amplifying reference gene primers. Clones were read by immunoSEQ multiplex PCR, and TCRdb kept only the in-frame ones, dropping some. That table gives V, J and clone size, and the DNA gave D and trimming. This sample has approximately 150,000 clones, with around 82% found just once. This CDR3 region has 15 residues. The germline gives CDR1 MNHEY, CDR2 SVGAGI. V was cut by 0 bases and J by 2 bases, with 10 bases left in between. The chain has TRBV6-5 and TRBJ1-1, with D unresolved. This TCR was sampled from a human donor with acute or convalescent COVID-19. The donor label of this sample is uncertain. Sequencing was carried out using peripheral blood. This CDR3 reads CASSYSRNGNTEAFF. The DNA for the CDR3 is TGTGCCAGCAGTTACTCGAGGAATGGTAACACTGAAGCTTTCTTT.